Below are 28 T cell receptor beta chains sequenced from a single sample in a study of T cells expressing NK-cell markers. TCRdb re-called the 5' RACE reads and catalogs CDR3 proteins one per entry, DNA excluded. The sample data list about 260,000 distinct CDR3 sequences. The sequencing sample was made of blood T cells: a sorted CD56 or NKG2C T cell subset, CD4+ or CD8+ T cells, or bulk PBMC T cells (not recorded which). The receptors here all came from a man aged 18-30 years in good health.

The J gene is TRBJ2-2, the V gene TRBV28; TCRdb indicates TRBD2, and absent DNA this call remains unverified. This CDR3 is 19 amino acids long. Germline V gives CDR1 MDHEN, CDR2 SYDVKM. This chain's CDR3 is CASSSFSGTGLAGTGELFF.

The rearrangement links TRBV18 to TRBJ2-5; TCRdb gives TRBD1 as the D gene, but with no DNA this cannot be confirmed. The CDR3 extends over 14 amino acids. Germline V gene lookup returns CDR1 KGHSH and CDR2 LQKENI. CDR3 sequence reads: CASSSSRNLETQYF.

V gene TRBV7-2 combines with J gene TRBJ1-6; TCRdb picks TRBD1, but there is no DNA to check that call. CDR1 SGHTA and CDR2 FQGNSA come from the germline V gene. The CDR3 is made up of 15 amino acids. This CDR3 reads CASSLAPGGNSPLHF.

The chain combines TRBV29-1 with TRBJ1-2; there is no DNA to check the TCRdb D call of TRBD1. Per the germline V gene, CDR1 is SQVTM and CDR2 is ANQGSEA. This CDR3 region has 13 residues. The CDR3 loop reads CSVDRGGKYGYTF.

This chain links TRBV5-1 with TRBJ2-3; the D gene TCRdb calls, TRBD2, cannot be checked with no DNA. The CDR3 length is 16 residues. From germline, CDR1 is SGHRS and CDR2 YFSETQ. CDR3 sequence reads: CASSLVAKVGADTQYF.

The chain links TRBV4-1 to TRBJ2-3; no DNA is available, so the TRBD2 call from TCRdb remains unchecked. This CDR3 comprises 17 residues. Germline CDR1 is MGHRA and CDR2 is YSYEKL. Here the CDR3 reads CASSQDIAGASTDTQYF.

The chain uses TRBV3-2 and TRBJ1-5; without DNA, the TCRdb call of TRBD1 cannot be checked. TRBV3-2 is an annotated pseudogene. The CDR3 sequence is 16 residues long. The CDR3 here is CASSGGTGGSNQPQHF.

The gene calls are TRBV6-5 and TRBJ2-2; TCRdb picks TRBD1, but there is no DNA to check that call. The length of the CDR3 is 16 residues. CDR1 MNHEY and CDR2 SVGAGI come from the germline V gene. CDR3: CASSNRGLRNTGELFF.

This chain uses TRBV9 with TRBJ1-6. CDR1 SGDLS and CDR2 YYNGEE come from the germline V gene. The length of the CDR3 is 14 residues. CDR3: CASSVGGVGSPLHF.

The chain joins TRBV5-1 to TRBJ1-2; TCRdb lists TRBD1, though no DNA is available to test this call. Germline V gene sequence: CDR1 SGHRS, CDR2 YFSETQ. The CDR3 loop spans 15 amino acids. CDR3 in amino acids: CASTRMGAASGGYTF. The entire variable domain, with the rest obtained from reference TRBV5-1 and TRBJ1-2, is as follows: KAGVTQTPRYLIKTRGQQVTLSCSPISGHRSVSWYQQTPGQGLQFLFEYFSETQRNKGNFPGRFSGRQFSNSRSEMNVSTLELGDSALYLCASTRMGAASGGYTFGSGTRLTVV.

J is TRBJ2-3 and V is TRBV7-9. Germline V gene sequence: CDR1 SEHNR, CDR2 FQNEAQ (reference sequence). This CDR3 is built from 13 residues. CDR3 sequence: CASSFSQIDTQYF.

This chain links TRBV20-1 with TRBJ2-7; TCRdb names TRBD1, which stays unverified in the absence of DNA. The length of the CDR3 is 15 residues. The V gene's germline CDR1 is DFQATT and CDR2 SNEGSKA (reference sequence). CDR3 residues: CSARGGAVSSYEQYF.

The chain combines TRBV20-1 with TRBJ2-1; checking the TCRdb D call of TRBD2 is not possible without DNA. The germline CDR1 and CDR2 sequences are DFQATT and SNEGSKA (reference sequence). The CDR3 is 14 amino acids. The CDR3 is CSARAGLAVNEQFF.

This chain links TRBV20-1 with TRBJ2-2; with no DNA, the TCRdb D assignment of TRBD2 cannot be verified. Germline V gene lookup returns CDR1 DFQATT and CDR2 SNEGSKA (reference sequence). CDR3 length: 14 amino acids. This chain's CDR3 is CSATGLRGGGELFF.

The chain links TRBV7-2 to TRBJ2-3; the D call of TRBD1 rests on TCRdb alone, since no DNA is present to check it. Germline V gene data show CDR1 as SGHTA and CDR2 as FQGNSA. This CDR3 spans 16 amino acids. The CDR3 loop is CASSLARGASTDTQYF.

The genes are TRBV28 and TRBJ2-1; no DNA is available, so the TRBD1 call from TCRdb remains unchecked. This CDR3 contains 15 residues. Germline V lookup: CDR1 MDHEN, CDR2 SYDVKM. CDR3 in amino acids: CASSGPGDANPVQFF.

This chain connects TRBV12-3 or TRBV12-4 to TRBJ2-3. There are 11 residues in the CDR3. The CDR3 here is CASSLADTQYF.

The chain combines TRBV7-2 with TRBJ1-1. Germline assignment: CDR1 SGHTA and CDR2 FQGNSA. CDR3 length equals 13 residues. CDR3 region: CASRTLRRTEAFF.

The CDR3 sequence is CASSPAPGLAGGTGELFF. The chain recombines TRBV4-2 with TRBJ2-2; TCRdb's assignment of TRBD2 cannot be checked, as there is no DNA. Germline V gene sequence: CDR1 LGHNA, CDR2 YNFKEQ. This CDR3 region has 18 residues.

The V call is TRBV7-2, the J call TRBJ2-5; the D call from TCRdb, TRBD1, cannot be confirmed without DNA. The CDR3 contains 15 residues. The germline V gene encodes CDR1 SGHTA and CDR2 FQGNSA. The CDR3 protein is CASSFSGQGGETQYF.

The CDR3 sequence: CASRKTSTDTQYF. The chain recombines TRBV28 with TRBJ2-3. CDR3 size: 13 residues. Germline V gives CDR1 MDHEN, CDR2 SYDVKM.

This sequence joins TRBV7-6 and TRBJ2-3; the D gene TCRdb calls, TRBD1, cannot be checked with no DNA. Germline values: CDR1 SGHVS, CDR2 FNYEAQ. CDR3 length: 15 amino acids. The CDR3 sequence is CASSLRGVVTDTQYF.

The V and J genes are TRBV6-1 and TRBJ2-1; TCRdb lists TRBD2, though no DNA is available to test this call. Germline CDR1 MNHNS, CDR2 SASEGT. This CDR3 is built from 15 residues. CDR3 residues: CASCTGPELYNEQFF.

The chain carries TRBV24-1 and TRBJ2-3; the D call from TCRdb, TRBD2, cannot be confirmed without DNA. CDR1 and CDR2 from the germline V gene are KGHDR and SFDVKD. The CDR3 length is 15 residues. This CDR3 is CATSVAGGAADTQYF.

This rearrangement joins TRBV19 to TRBJ1-5; TCRdb's assignment of TRBD1 cannot be checked, as there is no DNA. The CDR3 extends over 16 amino acids. The germline V gene encodes CDR1 LNHDA and CDR2 SQIVND (reference sequence). CDR3 protein: CASSPRGIYSNQPQHF.

The CDR3 loop is CASSLRGDLETQYF. The chain has TRBV5-1 and TRBJ2-5; as DNA is missing, the TRBD2 call by TCRdb cannot be tested. CDR1 and CDR2 (germline): SGHRS, YFSETQ. The CDR3 totals 14 residues.

The V call is TRBV29-1, the J call TRBJ2-1; checking the TCRdb D call of TRBD2 is not possible without DNA. Germline V gene sequence: CDR1 SQVTM, CDR2 ANQGSEA. The CDR3 consists of 15 residues. This CDR3 is CSVASRLAGESEQFF.

This chain joins TRBV19 and TRBJ2-7. Germline CDR1 and CDR2: LNHDA and SQIVND (reference sequence). This CDR3 has 11 residues. Here the CDR3 reads CASSIENEQYF.